These T cell receptor beta chains were read from a single sample in a study of response to subunit inactivated influenza vaccine. MiXCR, run by TCRdb on the RT-PCR reads, gives a single entry per CDR3 protein. The top ten hold 7.5% to 8% of the sample, which has hundreds of thousands of distinct CDR3 sequences, roughly 15% seen once. This sample comprised PBMCs from blood, obtained roughly 15 days before vaccination. These receptors came from a man aged 50 or older who received an inactivated influenza vaccine. Both conserved end residues are part of each CDR3. D genes are given only for firm matches. A clone size is listed for some rows: how often the clone was seen (once, few, many), or a class if it is expanded.

>NA|many|TRBV30|TRBJ2-1
TGTGCCTGGAGAGGTTACAATGAGCAGTTCTTC
CAWRGYNEQFF
>TRBD2|NA|TRBV24-1|TRBJ2-1
TGTGCCACCAGTGACCCGACTAGCGGGGCTTACAATGAGCAGTTCTTC
CATSDPTSGAYNEQFF
>NA|once|TRBV27|TRBJ2-7
TGTGCCAGCAGCCCCCTTTCCCCCAGCTACGAGCAGTACTTC
CASSPLSPSYEQYF
>NA|NA|TRBV7-2|TRBJ1-2
TGTGCCAGCAGCCCGGGCCGGTGGCAGGGAAAGGGCTACACCTTC
CASSPGRWQGKGYTF
>NA|NA|TRBV9|TRBJ2-7
TGTGCCAGCAGCGTAGGGGTGTCCAGCTCCTACGAGCAGTACTTC
CASSVGVSSSYEQYF
>NA|NA|TRBV4-3|TRBJ2-7
TGCGCCAGCAGCCAGTCCATAGTTACGGAGGAGCAGTACTTC
CASSQSIVTEEQYF
>NA|NA|TRBV27|TRBJ2-5
TGTGCCAGCAGTTTTCCCGACGAGGAGGAGACCCAGTACTTC
CASSFPDEEETQYF
>NA|NA|TRBV29-1|TRBJ2-5
TGCAGCGTTGGGGGCGCCCCTATGGACCAGTACTTC
CSVGGAPMDQYF
>NA|many|TRBV6-2/TRBV6-3|TRBJ2-3
TGTGCCAGCAGCACCGACACAGATACGCAGTATTTT
CASSTDTDTQYF
>TRBD1|NA|TRBV7-9|TRBJ1-4
TGTGCCAGCATCCCGCAGGGGGCTGGCGAAAAACTGTTTTTT
CASIPQGAGEKLFF
>NA|few|TRBV5-4|TRBJ2-7
TGTGCCAGCAGCCCTGGGGGGTTGGGCCCCTACGAGCAGTACTTC
CASSPGGLGPYEQYF
>NA|few|TRBV4-3|TRBJ2-3
TGCGCCAGCAGTTTGTCCCGGGGGAAGGCGGAAGATACGCAGTATTTT
CASSLSRGKAEDTQYF
>TRBD2|few|TRBV12-3/TRBV12-4|TRBJ2-1
TGTGCCAGCAGTTTATGGGGACTAGCGGACTACAATGAGCAGTTCTTC
CASSLWGLADYNEQFF
>TRBD2|NA|TRBV18|TRBJ2-4
TGTGCCAGCTCACCCGGCGGGGGGTCCAAAAACATTCAGTACTTC
CASSPGGGSKNIQYF
>TRBD2|NA|TRBV7-2|TRBJ2-1
TGTGCCAGCAGCTTTAGCGGGAGTGGCTACAATGAGCAGTTCTTC
CASSFSGSGYNEQFF
>NA|many|TRBV5-1|TRBJ2-4
TGCGCCAGCAGCTTGGGGACACATCTAGCCAAAAACATTCAGTACTTC
CASSLGTHLAKNIQYF
>NA|few|TRBV28|TRBJ2-7
TGTGCCAGCAGCCCAGGGAGAGTGTTCTACGAGCAGTACTTC
CASSPGRVFYEQYF
>NA|once|TRBV7-2|TRBJ1-2
TGTGCCAGCAGCTTAGCACAGAGGAGGGGCTACACCTTC
CASSLAQRRGYTF
>NA|NA|TRBV7-8|TRBJ2-7
TGTGCCAGCAGCTTACCGGTCGGCCGCTCCTACGAGCAGTACTTC
CASSLPVGRSYEQYF
>TRBD1|few|TRBV2|TRBJ1-1
TGTGCCAGCAGCGACAGGGGCCTGAACACTGAAGCTTTCTTT
CASSDRGLNTEAFF
>NA|NA|TRBV3-1|TRBJ2-1
TGTGCCAGCAGCCAAGGGCCGACTAGTAACGATGAGCAGTTCTTC
CASSQGPTSNDEQFF
>NA|NA|TRBV10-1|TRBJ2-2
TGCGCCAGCAGTCCCAGACAGAACACCGGGGAGCTGTTTTTT
CASSPRQNTGELFF
>NA|many|TRBV12-3/TRBV12-4|TRBJ2-3
TGTGCCAGCAGTCTCGGGTACGTTTCAGATACGCAGTATTTT
CASSLGYVSDTQYF
>NA|NA|TRBV7-9|TRBJ2-5
TGTGCCAGCAGCTTCGGCAGCCCTCCGGAGACCCAGTACTTC
CASSFGSPPETQYF
>NA|many|TRBV5-1|TRBJ2-2
TGCGCCAGCAGCTTCGACGTCGGGGAGCTGTTTTTT
CASSFDVGELFF
>NA|NA|TRBV14|TRBJ2-4
TGTGCCAGCAGCGTACGGGCCTCAAACATTCAGTACTTC
CASSVRASNIQYF
>NA|NA|TRBV2|TRBJ2-3
TGTGCCAGCAGTGGGGTCTCAGATACGCAGTATTTT
CASSGVSDTQYF
>NA|few|TRBV7-9|TRBJ2-2
TGTGCCAGCAGCGACCGAGTTTACACCGGGGAGCTGTTTTTT
CASSDRVYTGELFF
>NA|NA|TRBV12-2|TRBJ2-1
TGTGCAAGTCGCTTAGTGCGACTACGAAACAATGAGCAGTTCTTC
CASRLVRLRNNEQFF
>TRBD2|NA|TRBV12-3/TRBV12-4|TRBJ2-3
TGTGCCAGCAGTTGGGGTGACGTAGCGGGGATCAAAACAGATACGCAGTATTTT
CASSWGDVAGIKTDTQYF
>NA|many|TRBV18|TRBJ1-4
TGTGCCAGCTCACCATTATCCGCAACTAATGAAAAACTGTTTTTT
CASSPLSATNEKLFF
>TRBD2|many|TRBV5-1|TRBJ2-5
TGCGCCAGCAGCTTCCTAGCGGGAGAAGAGACCCAGTACTTC
CASSFLAGEETQYF
>NA|few|TRBV7-9|TRBJ2-5
TGTGCCAGCAGCTTAGCGCAGGGCCCAGCCCAAGGGAAGTACTTC
CASSLAQGPAQGKYF
>NA|many|TRBV3-1|TRBJ2-5
TGTGCCAGCAGCCAATTTCAAGTGGAGACCCAGTACTTC
CASSQFQVETQYF
>NA|NA|TRBV27|TRBJ2-7
TGTGCCAGCAGTTTCGATGCAGGAGCCTATGGCCGCGAGCAGTACTTC
CASSFDAGAYGREQYF